The table lists the clone carrying this T cell receptor (beta chain) with a few counts. Its antigen is still unknown. A second PCR of roughly 7 to 11 cycles used a sample-barcoded 5' primer and a J-beta primer mix. Researchers report that each sample yielded at least 2.5 million CDR3-containing paired-end reads. MiXCR, run by TCRdb on the 5' RACE reads, gives a single entry per CDR3 protein. The sample shows 550,000 to 750,000 distinct CDR3 sequences, 21% of them seen only once. This sample stems from a study of blood T cells in healthy people across ages. Broader study findings: Roughly linear age-related decline in beta diversity appeared, significant by age around 40.

The sequence was obtained from a man between 65 and 80 years old in good health. The specimen sequenced was blood.

The CDR3 region has the DNA TGCAGTGCTAAACCCGGGGGCGGGGGCTACAATGAGCAGTTCTTC. Translation: CSAKPGGGGYNEQFF. The V and J genes are TRBV20-1 and TRBJ2-1, with a tentative D call TRBD2 (7 bases). Germline V gene data show CDR1 as DFQATT and CDR2 as SNEGSKA (reference sequence). Deletions cut 4 bases from V and 3 bases from J, with 16 bases between. The CDR3 extends over 15 amino acids.